The 17 T cell receptor beta chains below all came from one sample that was sequenced in a study of response to subunit inactivated influenza vaccine. Via MiXCR, TCRdb re-called the RT-PCR reads, giving one row per CDR3 protein. The table records about 780,000 distinct CDR3 sequences, around 20% of them present only once. Specimen: PBMCs from blood, collected 5 to 6 days after vaccination. The receptors derive from a man aged 50-60 years who received an inactivated influenza vaccine.

The V and J genes are TRBV20-1 and TRBJ2-1; 12 bases align to TRBD1. Germline V lookup: CDR1 DFQATT, CDR2 SNEGSKA (reference sequence). The V gene end was trimmed by 3 bases and the J gene end by 9 bases; junction bases not matched to a gene: 6. This CDR3 spans 14 amino acids. CDR3 sequence: CSARAGTGGGEQFF. The CDR3 bases are TGCAGTGCTAGGGCCGGGACAGGGGGCGGTGAGCAGTTCTTC.

This clonotype was seen at least ten times. The V gene is TRBV7-2, the J gene TRBJ2-1; tentatively, D is TRBD2 (5 bases). The CDR3 has 14 residues. The V gene lost 5 bases and the J gene lost 7 bases, with 15 bases spanning the gap. Germline CDR1 SGHTA, CDR2 FQGNSA. Written as DNA, the CDR3 is TGTGCCAGCAGCCCCTCCCCAGCGGTGAATGAGCAGTTCTTC. It yields the protein CASSPSPAVNEQFF.

This clonotype showed up many times. The rearrangement links TRBV28 to TRBJ2-7; tentatively, D is TRBD1 or TRBD2 (5 bases each). Trimming took off 3 bases at V and 4 bases at J, with 10 bases between the two ends. The CDR3 totals 13 residues. Germline V CDR1 and CDR2: MDHEN, SYDVKM. The CDR3 here is CASSFGTRYEQYF. The CDR3 bases are TGTGCCAGCAGTTTCGGGACGAGATACGAGCAGTACTTC.

This chain connects TRBV12-3 or TRBV12-4 to TRBJ2-2; 7 nucleotides line up with TRBD1. The CDR3 is 15 amino acids. V shed 6 bases and J 5 bases; nucleotides not matched to a gene: 9. The CDR3 region is CASRTTGQGTGELFF. The CDR3 region has the DNA TGTGCCAGCAGGACGACAGGGCAGGGGACCGGGGAGCTGTTTTTT.

This clonotype was detected only a few times. The chain joins TRBV6-5 to TRBJ1-2; a weak D match, TRBD1 (6 bases). The CDR3 loop spans 16 amino acids. Germline V lookup: CDR1 MNHEY, CDR2 SVGAGI. With 0 bases removed from V and 6 bases from J, the gap between germline ends came to 17 bases. CDR3 in amino acids: CASSYSYRQAGNGYTF. CDR3 in DNA: TGTGCCAGCAGTTACTCTTATAGACAGGCTGGGAATGGCTACACCTTC.

The chain has TRBV10-3 and TRBJ1-2, with 11 bases matching TRBD1. This CDR3 spans 15 amino acids. In germline, CDR1 is ENHRY, CDR2 SYGVKD. After removal of 0 bases from V and 10 bases from J, the junction contained 7 bases not matched to a gene. As DNA, the CDR3 is TGTGCCATCAGTGAGTCCTGGGGGACAGGGGGTCACTACACCTTC. It translates to CAISESWGTGGHYTF.

This clonotype was picked up many times. This sequence joins TRBV27 and TRBJ2-1; D uncertain. V gave up 6 bases and J gave up 2 bases, with 8 bases separating them. This CDR3 comprises 13 residues. CDR1 and CDR2 from the germline V gene are MNHEY and SMNVEV (reference sequence). The CDR3 reads CASRRAAYNEQFF. Written as DNA, the CDR3 is TGTGCCAGCAGGAGAGCAGCCTACAATGAGCAGTTCTTC.

In its sample, this clonotype was seen a few times. The chain carries TRBV7-6 and TRBJ2-7; D might be TRBD2 (5 bases). Per germline, CDR1 SGHVS and CDR2 FNYEAQ. The ends were cut back, 5 bases at V and 3 bases at J, with 14 bases in the middle. The CDR3 sequence is 14 residues long. The CDR3 loop reads CASSKGHSGYEQYF. The CDR3 DNA sequence: TGTGCCAGCAGCAAAGGTCACAGCGGCTACGAGCAGTACTTC. The full variable domain, in which reference TRBV7-6 and TRBJ2-7 provide the parts outside the CDR3, is GAGVSQSPRYKVTKRGQDVALRCDPISGHVSLYWYRQALGQGPEFLTYFNYEAQQDKSGLPNDRFSAERPEGSISTLTIQRTEQRDSAMYRCASSKGHSGYEQYFGPGTRLTVT.

The chain combines TRBV12-3 or TRBV12-4 with TRBJ1-2; the D is unclear. The V end was cut by 7 bases, the J end by 2 bases, with 8 bases between. The CDR3 sequence is 12 residues long. The CDR3 is CASKGTNYGYTF. The CDR3 DNA reads TGTGCCAGCAAAGGCACAAACTATGGCTACACCTTC.

This clonotype appeared a few times. V usage is TRBV20-1 and J usage is TRBJ2-3; D unclear. The germline V and J ends were trimmed by 3 bases and 1 base, with 14 bases remaining between them. In germline, CDR1 is DFQATT, CDR2 SNEGSKA (reference sequence). The CDR3 sequence is 15 residues long. CDR3 in amino acids: CSARVGSTGTDTQYF. The CDR3 nucleotides read TGCAGTGCTAGGGTGGGCTCGACGGGCACAGATACGCAGTATTTT.

V is TRBV28 and J is TRBJ2-1; 9 bases are shared with TRBD2. The germline gives CDR1 MDHEN, CDR2 SYDVKM. CDR3 length equals 14 residues. V lost 11 bases, J lost 6 bases, and 11 bases stayed unmatched. For the CDR3, the DNA is TGTGCCTCCGCCCGGGCGGGAGGGCCCAATGAGCAGTTCTTC. Translation: CASARAGGPNEQFF.

Many counts were recorded for this clonotype. This chain links TRBV5-1 with TRBJ1-1; D ambiguous. Germline V lookup: CDR1 SGHRS, CDR2 YFSETQ. V lost 0 bases and J lost 0, with 12 bases in between. CDR3 length: 16 residues. CDR3: CASSLAIGVVNTEAFF. The CDR3 DNA reads TGCGCCAGCAGCTTGGCCATCGGGGTGGTGAACACTGAAGCTTTCTTT.

This clonotype was seen a handful of times. This chain links TRBV6-1 with TRBJ1-5, with 8 bases matching TRBD1. CDR1 and CDR2 (germline): MNHNS, SASEGT. The ends lost 3 bases at V and 2 bases at J; junction bases unmatched: 9. The CDR3 has 17 residues. The CDR3 DNA is TGTGCCAGCAGTGACCGGACAGGGTCGGCGGGCAATCAGCCCCAGCATTTT. Encoded protein: CASSDRTGSAGNQPQHF.

J is TRBJ2-7 and V is TRBV7-2, with TRBD2 identical over 7 bases. The CDR3 loop spans 14 amino acids. Germline-derived CDR1 and CDR2 are SGHTA and FQGNSA. With 1 base clipped from V and 4 bases from J, the junction kept 4 bases outside the gene matches. The CDR3: CASSLEGLQYEQYF. DNA of the CDR3: TGTGCCAGCAGCTTAGAGGGACTACAATACGAGCAGTACTTC.

The chain combines TRBV11-2 with TRBJ2-7, with D uncertain. This CDR3 comprises 16 residues. Germline loops: CDR1 SGHAT, CDR2 FQNNGV. V was clipped by 0 bases and J by 1 base, with 13 bases between them. The CDR3 protein is CASSLEVFEVSYEQYF. CDR3 coding DNA: TGTGCCAGCAGCTTAGAAGTCTTCGAGGTATCCTACGAGCAGTACTTC.

The rearrangement links TRBV7-2 to TRBJ2-7, with 12 bases matching TRBD1. In germline, CDR1 is SGHTA, CDR2 FQGNSA. With 8 bases clipped from V and 6 bases from J, the junction kept 14 bases outside the gene matches. The CDR3 contains 16 residues. CDR3: CASRRAPGTGGSEQYF. For the CDR3, the DNA is TGTGCCAGCCGACGGGCTCCCGGGACAGGGGGCTCCGAGCAGTACTTC.

This sequence joins TRBV5-1 and TRBJ1-5, with TRBD1 matching over 7 bases. CDR3 size: 14 residues. J was trimmed by 7 bases and V by 2 bases; bases with no gene match: 6. Germline V gene lookup returns CDR1 SGHRS and CDR2 YFSETQ. The DNA for the CDR3 is TGCGCCAGCAGCTTCACAGGGGAGGGGCAGCCCCAGCATTTT. The encoded protein is CASSFTGEGQPQHF.